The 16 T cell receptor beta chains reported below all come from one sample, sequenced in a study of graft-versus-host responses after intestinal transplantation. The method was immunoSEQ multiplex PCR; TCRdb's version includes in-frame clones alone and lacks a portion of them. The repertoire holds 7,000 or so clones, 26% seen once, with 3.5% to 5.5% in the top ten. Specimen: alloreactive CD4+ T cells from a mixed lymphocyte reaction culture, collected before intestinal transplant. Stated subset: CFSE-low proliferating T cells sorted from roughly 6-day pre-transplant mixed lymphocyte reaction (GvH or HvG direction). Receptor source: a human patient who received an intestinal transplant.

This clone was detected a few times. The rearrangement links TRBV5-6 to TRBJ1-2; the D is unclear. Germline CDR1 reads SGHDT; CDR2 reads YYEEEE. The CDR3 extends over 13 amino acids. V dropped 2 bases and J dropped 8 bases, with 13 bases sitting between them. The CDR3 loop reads CASSFLGEWGYTF. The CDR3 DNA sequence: TGTGCCAGCAGCTTCCTCGGAGAATGGGGCTACACCTTC. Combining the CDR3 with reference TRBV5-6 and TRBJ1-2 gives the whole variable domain DAGVTQSPTHLIKTRGQQVTLRCSPKSGHDTVSWYQQALGQGPQFIFQYYEEEERQRGNFPDRFSGHQFPNYSSELNVNALLLGDSALYLCASSFLGEWGYTFGSGTRLTVV.

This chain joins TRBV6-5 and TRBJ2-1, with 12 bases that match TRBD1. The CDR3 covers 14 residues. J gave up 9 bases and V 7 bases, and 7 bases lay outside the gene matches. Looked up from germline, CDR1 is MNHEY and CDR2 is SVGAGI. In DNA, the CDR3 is TGTGCCAGCACCTGGGACAGGGGGCAGTTTGAGCAGTTCTTC. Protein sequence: CASTWDRGQFEQFF.

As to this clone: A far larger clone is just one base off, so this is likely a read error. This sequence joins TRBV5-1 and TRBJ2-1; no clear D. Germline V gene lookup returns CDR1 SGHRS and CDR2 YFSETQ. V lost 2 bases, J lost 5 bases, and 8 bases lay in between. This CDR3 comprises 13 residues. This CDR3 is CASSFVRNNEQFF. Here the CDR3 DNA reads TGCGCCAGCAGCTTTGTGCGTAACAATGAGCAGTTCTTC.

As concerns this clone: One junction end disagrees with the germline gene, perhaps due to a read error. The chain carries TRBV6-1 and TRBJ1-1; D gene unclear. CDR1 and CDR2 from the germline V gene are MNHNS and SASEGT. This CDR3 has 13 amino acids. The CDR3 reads CAISAEKYTEAFF. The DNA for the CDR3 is TGTGCCATCAGTGCGGAGAAATACACTGAAGCTTTCTTT.

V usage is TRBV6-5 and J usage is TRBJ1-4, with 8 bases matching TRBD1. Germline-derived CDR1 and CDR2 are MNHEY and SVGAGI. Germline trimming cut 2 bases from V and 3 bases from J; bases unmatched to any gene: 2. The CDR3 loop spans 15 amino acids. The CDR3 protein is CASSYGQGANEKLFF. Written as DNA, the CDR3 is TGTGCCAGCAGTTACGGACAGGGTGCTAATGAAAAACTGTTTTTT.

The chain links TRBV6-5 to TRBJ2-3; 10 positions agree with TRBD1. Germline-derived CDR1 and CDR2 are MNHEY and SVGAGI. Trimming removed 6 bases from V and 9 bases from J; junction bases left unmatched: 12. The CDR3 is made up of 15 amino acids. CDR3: CASRNRDRGDPTQYF. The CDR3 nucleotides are TGTGCCAGCAGAAACCGGGACAGGGGAGACCCCACGCAGTATTTT.

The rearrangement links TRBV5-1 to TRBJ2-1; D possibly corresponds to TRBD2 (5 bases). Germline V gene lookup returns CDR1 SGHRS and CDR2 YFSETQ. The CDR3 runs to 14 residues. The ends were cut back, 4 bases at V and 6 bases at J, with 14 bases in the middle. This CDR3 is CASSPALAGNEQFF. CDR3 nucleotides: TGCGCCAGCAGCCCGGCCCTCGCGGGCAATGAGCAGTTCTTC. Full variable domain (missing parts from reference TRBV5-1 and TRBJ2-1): KAGVTQTPRYLIKTRGQQVTLSCSPISGHRSVSWYQQTPGQGLQFLFEYFSETQRNKGNFPGRFSGRQFSNSRSEMNVSTLELGDSALYLCASSPALAGNEQFFGPGTRLTVL.

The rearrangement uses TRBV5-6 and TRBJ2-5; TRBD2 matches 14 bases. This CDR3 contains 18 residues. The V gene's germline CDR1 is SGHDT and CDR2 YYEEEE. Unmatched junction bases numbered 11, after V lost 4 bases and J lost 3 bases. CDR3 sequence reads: CASSQLPGLAGVKETQYF. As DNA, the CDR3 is TGTGCCAGCAGCCAACTGCCGGGACTAGCGGGAGTTAAAGAGACCCAGTACTTC.

For the CDR3, the DNA is TGTGCCTGGAGTGTACTAGGCCGGGTCCAGCCCCAGCATTTT. It yields the protein CAWSVLGRVQPQHF. The J gene is TRBJ1-5, the V gene TRBV30; D gene unclear. The V end lost 0 bases, the J end lost 7 bases, and 13 bases lay between the germline ends. CDR1 and CDR2 (germline): GTSNPN, SVGIG (reference sequence). The CDR3 has 14 amino acids.

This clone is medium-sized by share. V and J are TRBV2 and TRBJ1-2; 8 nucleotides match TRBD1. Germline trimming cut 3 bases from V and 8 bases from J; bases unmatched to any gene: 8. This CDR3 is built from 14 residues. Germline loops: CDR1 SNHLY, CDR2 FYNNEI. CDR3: CASSDLGTGWGYTF. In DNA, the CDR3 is TGTGCCAGCAGTGATCTGGGGACAGGTTGGGGCTACACCTTC. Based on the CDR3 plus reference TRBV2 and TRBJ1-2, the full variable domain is EPEVTQTPSHQVTQMGQEVILRCVPISNHLYFYWYRQILGQKVEFLVSFYNNEISEKSEIFDDQFSVERPDGSNFTLKIRSTKLEDSAMYFCASSDLGTGWGYTFGSGTRLTVV.

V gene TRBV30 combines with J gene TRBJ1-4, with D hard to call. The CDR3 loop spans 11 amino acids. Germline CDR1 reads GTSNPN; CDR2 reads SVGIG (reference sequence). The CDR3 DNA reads TGTGCGGGGAACCGCAATGAAAAACTGTTTTTT. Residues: CAGNRNEKLFF.

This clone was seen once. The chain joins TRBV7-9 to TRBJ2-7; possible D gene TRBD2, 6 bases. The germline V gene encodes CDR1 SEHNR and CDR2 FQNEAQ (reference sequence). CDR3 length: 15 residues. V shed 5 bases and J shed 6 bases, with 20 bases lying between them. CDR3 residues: CASSRGDLRLFEQYF. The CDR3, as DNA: TGTGCCAGCAGCCGCGGGGACTTACGGCTCTTCGAGCAGTACTTC.

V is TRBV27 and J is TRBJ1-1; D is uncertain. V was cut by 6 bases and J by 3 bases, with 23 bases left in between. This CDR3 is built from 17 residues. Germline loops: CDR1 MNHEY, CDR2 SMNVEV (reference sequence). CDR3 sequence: CASSPARTFRWDTEAFF. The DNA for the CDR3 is TGTGCCAGCAGCCCAGCGCGGACTTTCCGGTGGGACACTGAAGCTTTCTTT.

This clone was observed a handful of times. CDR3 sequence: CASSLSRPQGKGTEAFF. The CDR3 DNA reads TGTGCCAGCAGTTTATCGCGCCCTCAGGGGAAAGGCACTGAAGCTTTCTTT. The V gene is TRBV27, the J gene TRBJ1-1; possibly TRBD1 for D (6 bases). The V and J ends lost 0 bases and 4 bases respectively, with 18 bases between them. CDR1 and CDR2 from the germline V gene are MNHEY and SMNVEV (reference sequence). This CDR3 has 17 residues.

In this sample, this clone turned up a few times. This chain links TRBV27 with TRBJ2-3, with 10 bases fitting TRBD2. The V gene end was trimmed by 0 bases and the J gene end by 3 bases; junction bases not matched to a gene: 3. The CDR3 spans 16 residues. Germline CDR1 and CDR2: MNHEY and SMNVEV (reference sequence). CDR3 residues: CASSLSSGRVTDTQYF. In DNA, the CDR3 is TGTGCCAGCAGTTTATCGAGCGGGAGGGTAACAGATACGCAGTATTTT.

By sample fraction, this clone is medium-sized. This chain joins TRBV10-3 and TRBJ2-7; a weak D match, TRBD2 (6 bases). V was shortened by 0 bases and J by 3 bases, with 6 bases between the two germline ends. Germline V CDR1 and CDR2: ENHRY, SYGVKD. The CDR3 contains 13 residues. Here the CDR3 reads CAISESGLYEQYF. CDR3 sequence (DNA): TGTGCCATCAGTGAGTCGGGACTCTACGAGCAGTACTTC.